This TCR beta chain was sequenced in a study of cytomegalovirus exposure and HLA in healthy donors. At the level of the study: Of all 400 or so donors who were genotyped, roughly 81% belonged to the Caucasian-associated ancestry cluster. Study results and caveats: Later on, a genetic analysis was performed. It linked a missense variant in DCLRE1C with V- and J-gene trimming of TCR beta. In a later analysis, compared with equally common non-associated chains, HLA-associated beta chains were more expanded.

V was shortened by 6 bases and J by 6 bases, with 18 bases between the two germline ends. Germline V lookup: CDR1 SGHRS, CDR2 YFSETQ. This CDR3 is 14 amino acids long. PCR primers comprised 60 Vbeta and 13 Jbeta primers. Measured with immunoSEQ multiplex PCR; TCRdb has only the in-frame clones, and not every one. Its table records about 64,000 clones. As regards this clone: Its antigen remains unknown.

The TCR originated in a young woman in good health and CMV-seronegative. This chain uses TRBV5-1 with TRBJ1-2; tentatively, D is TRBD1 (5 bases). The sequencing input was PBMCs. The DNA for the CDR3 is TGCGCCAGCACCCGGACACCTCAGGTTGATGGCTACACCTTC. Amino acid sequence: CASTRTPQVDGYTF.